Presented here are 22 T cell receptor beta chains from one specimen sequenced in a study of blood T cell repertoires in COVID-19. TCRdb's table, derived via immunoSEQ multiplex PCR, lists solely in-frame clones and lacks some. The data show approximately 110,000 clones, with more than 80% seen just once and about 4.5% held by the top ten. Material: peripheral blood. All receptors derive from a woman aged 45-65 years with acute or convalescent COVID-19.

J is TRBJ2-7 and V is TRBV30, with D maybe TRBD2 (5 bases). There are 12 residues in the CDR3. V lost 2 bases and J lost 6, with 11 bases in between. The germline V gene has CDR1 GTSNPN and CDR2 SVGIG (reference sequence). The DNA of the CDR3 is TGTGCCTGGAGTCTTACCGGGGTCGAGCAGTACTTC. Encoded protein: CAWSLTGVEQYF.

This rearrangement joins TRBV29-1 to TRBJ2-5, with D possibly being TRBD2 (6 bases). Trimming shortened V by 7 bases and J by 2 bases, and 11 bases separated the two germline ends. Germline V lookup: CDR1 SQVTM, CDR2 ANQGSEA. The CDR3 spans 12 residues. The DNA for the CDR3 is TGCAGCGCCCGGGGGATTCAAGAGACCCAGTACTTC. Its translation is CSARGIQETQYF.

This chain links TRBV6-5 with TRBJ2-1; the match to TRBD1 covers 9 bases. V was pared by 6 bases and J by 6 bases, with 9 bases of the junction left unmatched. Germline loops: CDR1 MNHEY, CDR2 SVGAGI. The CDR3 covers 15 residues. DNA of the CDR3: TGTGCCAGCAGCAGGGGACAGGGAGTCGTCAATGAGCAGTTCTTC. As protein: CASSRGQGVVNEQFF.

V is TRBV5-6 and J is TRBJ1-6, with 7 positions matching TRBD1. The CDR3 covers 15 residues. J was trimmed by 10 bases and V by 3 bases; bases with no gene match: 10. From germline, CDR1 is SGHDT and CDR2 YYEEEE. Written as DNA, the CDR3 is TGTGCCAGCAGCTCCACCCGGGACAGTATCTCACCCCTCCACTTT. Protein product: CASSSTRDSISPLHF.

V gene TRBV27 combines with J gene TRBJ2-7; perhaps TRBD2 as D (6 bases). Germline-derived CDR1 and CDR2 are MNHEY and SMNVEV (reference sequence). The CDR3 has 16 amino acids. The V end lost 0 bases, the J end lost 6 bases, and 18 bases lay between the germline ends. CDR3 sequence reads: CASSLSPGAFLREQYF. CDR3 DNA sequence: TGTGCCAGCAGTTTATCTCCGGGAGCGTTTCTACGCGAGCAGTACTTC.

This chain links TRBV7-9 with TRBJ1-2; TRBD1 is a possible D gene (5 bases). The CDR3 is 15 amino acids. Germline CDR1 is SEHNR and CDR2 is FQNEAQ (reference sequence). Trimming shortened V by 3 bases and J by 4 bases, and 15 bases separated the two germline ends. CDR3 loop: CASSFRADSPYGYTF. In nucleotides, the CDR3 is TGTGCCAGCAGCTTTAGGGCCGACAGCCCCTATGGCTACACCTTC.

The chain links TRBV28 to TRBJ1-3; possibly TRBD1 for D (5 bases). CDR3 length equals 15 residues. Trimming stripped 10 bases from V and 8 bases from J, with 24 bases between. Germline assignment: CDR1 MDHEN and CDR2 SYDVKM. CDR3 in amino acids: CATRPRGTWGDTIYF. CDR3 DNA sequence: TGTGCCACCCGTCCTCGCGGAACTTGGGGGGACACCATATATTTT. The full variable domain, completed using reference TRBV28 and TRBJ1-3, is DVKVTQSSRYLVKRTGEKVFLECVQDMDHENMFWYRQDPGLGLRLIYFSYDVKMKEKGDIPEGYSVSREKKERFSLILESASTNQTSMYLCATRPRGTWGDTIYFGEGSWLTVV.

The chain joins TRBV4-3 to TRBJ2-4; D is undetermined. The V end was cut by 0 bases, the J end by 0 bases, with 12 bases between. Germline lookup yields CDR1 LGHNA and CDR2 YSLEER. The CDR3 is 17 residues long. The CDR3 sequence: CASSQDLNSLAKNIQYF. DNA for the CDR3: TGCGCCAGCAGCCAAGATCTTAACAGCCTAGCCAAAAACATTCAGTACTTC.

V usage is TRBV3-1 (or the pseudogene TRBV3-2) and J usage is TRBJ1-5; D remains unclear. There are 14 residues in the CDR3. V shed 1 base and J shed 4 bases, with 8 bases lying between them. Germline V gives CDR1 LGHDT, CDR2 YNNKEL (reference sequence). The CDR3 DNA follows: TGTGCCAGCAGCCAAGGACACTTAAATCAGCCCCAGCATTTT. This sequence encodes CASSQGHLNQPQHF.

The rearrangement links TRBV27 to TRBJ2-3, with D perhaps matching TRBD1 (5 bases). Per the germline V gene, CDR1 is MNHEY and CDR2 is SMNVEV (reference sequence). There are 16 residues in the CDR3. V was pared by 8 bases and J by 5 bases, with 23 bases between. The CDR3 loop is CASQSLGQGEGDTQYF. CDR3 DNA sequence: TGTGCCAGCCAATCTTTGGGGCAGGGTGAAGGAGATACGCAGTATTTT.

The genes are TRBV6-5 and TRBJ1-6; 7 bases match TRBD1. The germline V gene has CDR1 MNHEY and CDR2 SVGAGI. J gave up 7 bases and V 6 bases, and 9 bases lay outside the gene matches. The CDR3 is 15 residues long. Here the CDR3 reads CASREFGTENSPLHF. CDR3 nucleotides: TGTGCCAGCAGAGAGTTCGGGACAGAGAATTCACCCCTCCACTTT.

The V gene is TRBV7-3, the J gene TRBJ2-3, with 11 bases identical to TRBD2. Looked up from germline, CDR1 is SGHTA and CDR2 is FQGTGA. The CDR3 covers 16 residues. Trimming cost V 0 bases and J 1 base; bases outside gene matches: 0. CDR3 coding DNA: TGTGCCAGCAGCTTAACGACTAGCGGGGGCACAGATACGCAGTATTTT. Protein sequence: CASSLTTSGGTDTQYF. Based on the CDR3 plus reference TRBV7-3 and TRBJ2-3, the full variable domain is GAGVSQTPSNKVTEKGKYVELRCDPISGHTALYWYRQSLGQGPEFLIYFQGTGAADDSGLPNDRFFAVRPEGSVSTLKIQRTERGDSAVYLCASSLTTSGGTDTQYFGPGTRLTVL.

The chain uses TRBV11-2 and TRBJ2-7; no definite D call. The germline V gene encodes CDR1 SGHAT and CDR2 FQNNGV. The CDR3 sequence is 12 residues long. V lost 1 base and J 4 bases, leaving 5 bases between the germline ends. CDR3 sequence (DNA): TGTGCCAGCAGCTTAGCGTCGTACGAGCAGTACTTC. Its protein is CASSLASYEQYF.

This clone was seen only a few times. The genes are TRBV28 and TRBJ1-6, with D tentatively TRBD1 (6 bases). Germline V gene sequence: CDR1 MDHEN, CDR2 SYDVKM. The V gene lost 3 bases and the J gene lost 0 bases, with 18 bases spanning the gap. This CDR3 has 19 amino acids. The CDR3 region is CASSFDRTAASSYNSPLHF. The CDR3 DNA sequence: TGTGCCAGCAGTTTTGACAGGACCGCCGCGAGCTCCTATAATTCACCCCTCCACTTT. The full variable domain, with the rest looked up from reference TRBV28 and TRBJ1-6, is DVKVTQSSRYLVKRTGEKVFLECVQDMDHENMFWYRQDPGLGLRLIYFSYDVKMKEKGDIPEGYSVSREKKERFSLILESASTNQTSMYLCASSFDRTAASSYNSPLHFGNGTRLTVT.

The chain employs TRBV12-5 and TRBJ2-7; 8 positions agree with TRBD2. Germline assignment: CDR1 LGHNT and CDR2 FRNRAP. The CDR3 contains 14 residues. J was trimmed by 2 bases and V by 5 bases; bases with no gene match: 5. CDR3: CASGAGGGPYEQYF. The CDR3 bases are TGTGCTAGTGGTGCCGGGGGGGGCCCCTACGAGCAGTACTTC.

Comments on this clone: An end of the junction does not agree with germline; a read error may underlie this. The sample holds other DNA sequences that translate to the same CDR3. The chain has TRBV3-1 (or the pseudogene TRBV3-2) and TRBJ2-7; TRBD2 matches 7 bases. Per germline, CDR1 LGHDT and CDR2 YNNKEL (reference sequence). The CDR3 totals 15 residues. This CDR3 reads CASSHGGFLSYEQYF. CDR3 nucleotide sequence: TGTGCTAGCAGTCACGGGGGGTTCCTCTCCTACGAGCAGTACTTC.

The chain has TRBV9 and TRBJ1-1, with 10 bases aligning to TRBD1. The J segment lost 5 bases and the V segment lost 4 bases, leaving 5 bases of the junction unmatched. The CDR3 has 14 residues. Per germline, CDR1 SGDLS and CDR2 YYNGEE. The CDR3 loop is CASSPGGQGTEAFF. The CDR3 DNA reads as TGTGCCAGCAGCCCCGGGGGACAGGGGACTGAAGCTTTCTTT.

This clone was detected only a few times. Other DNA sequences in the sample encode the same CDR3. The genes are TRBV2 and TRBJ2-5; D call uncertain. Trimming left V 2 bases short and J 1 base short, with 5 bases between. This CDR3 comprises 13 residues. The germline V gene has CDR1 SNHLY and CDR2 FYNNEI. The CDR3 here is CASSESVQETQYF. The CDR3 nucleotides read TGTGCCAGCAGTGAAAGCGTCCAAGAGACCCAGTACTTC. Full variable domain (missing parts from reference TRBV2 and TRBJ2-5): EPEVTQTPSHQVTQMGQEVILRCVPISNHLYFYWYRQILGQKVEFLVSFYNNEISEKSEIFDDQFSVERPDGSNFTLKIRSTKLEDSAMYFCASSESVQETQYFGPGTRLLVL.

The DNA of the CDR3 is TGTGCCACCAGTGAGACCGGGGTCAATCAGCCCCAGCATTTT. Translating gives CATSETGVNQPQHF. The rearrangement links TRBV24-1 to TRBJ1-5; no reliable D call. V was shortened by 4 bases and J by 3 bases, with 9 bases between the two germline ends. The germline V gene has CDR1 KGHDR and CDR2 SFDVKD. This CDR3 has 14 amino acids.

This clone has a single count. This chain connects TRBV4-3 to TRBJ2-6, with a weak D call TRBD1 (6 bases). Germline V gene lookup returns CDR1 LGHNA and CDR2 YSLEER. The CDR3 contains 14 residues. V was cut by 4 bases and J by 8 bases, with 12 bases left in between. CDR3 bases: TGCGCCAGCAGCCCCGAGCAGGGGACCAACGTCCTGACTTTC. Its translation is CASSPEQGTNVLTF.

J is TRBJ1-1 and V is TRBV6-5; a possible D gene is TRBD1 (6 bases). Germline CDR1 MNHEY, CDR2 SVGAGI. The length of the CDR3 is 14 residues. Trimming cost V 6 bases and J 8 bases, with 19 bases left between them. CDR3 coding DNA: TGTGCCAGCAGCCTTATCACAGGGTATCGCGAAGCTTTCTTT. Translation gives CASSLITGYREAFF.

V gene TRBV7-2 combines with J gene TRBJ1-6; 7 bases align to TRBD1. Germline V gene sequence: CDR1 SGHTA, CDR2 FQGNSA. The length of the CDR3 is 15 residues. Unmatched junction bases numbered 12, after V lost 10 bases and J lost 6 bases. The CDR3 here is CATKPGQTFNSPLHF. CDR3 in DNA: TGTGCCACTAAACCGGGACAGACTTTTAATTCACCCCTCCACTTT.